The clone carrying this TCR beta chain was recorded many times. The antigen is unknown. V lost 2 bases and J 2 bases, leaving 17 bases between the germline ends. The CDR3 totals 17 residues. Germline V gene sequence: CDR1 SGHVS, CDR2 FQNEAQ. This sample is part of a study of CD8 T cells in ankylosing spondylitis. Findings and caveats of the study: Seven to nine highly homologous variants made up a TCR beta motif, and this motif appeared characteristic of ankylosing spondylitis blood. Some of these motif variants have turned up before, in reports on reactive arthritis synovial fluid and blood. In ankylosing spondylitis patients, matched synovial fluid reportedly showed significant enrichment of disease-linked clones. Peripheral blood held disease-linked clones only at relatively low frequency, and these were CD8+.

TCRdb ran MiXCR on the 5' RACE reads and lists one entry per CDR3 protein. The table has some 140,000 distinct CDR3 sequences, 7.3% seen once. The chain recombines TRBV7-8 with TRBJ2-3; weak D call: TRBD2 (5 bases). The TCR originated in a female donor with ankylosing spondylitis or in good health (not recorded which). Material: blood, either unsorted or a sorted T cell fraction (not recorded which). Here the CDR3 DNA reads TGTGCCAGCAGCTTAATCCCTGCCGGGGTTTTCACAGATACGCAGTATTTT. Its translation is CASSLIPAGVFTDTQYF.